Below, one T cell receptor (beta chain) is given with its context. The data belong to a study of control samples from healthy donors and cancer patients. V shed 7 bases and J 0 bases; nucleotides not matched to a gene: 2. The germline V gene has CDR1 SGHVS and CDR2 FNYEAQ. This CDR3 spans 14 amino acids. Clones were read by immunoSEQ multiplex PCR, and TCRdb kept only the in-frame ones, dropping some. The sample has about 130,000 clones, approximately 92% seen once. The receptor comes from a man of 80 years or more with head and neck cancer. The gene calls are TRBV7-6 and TRBJ2-2, with 7 bases that match TRBD1. The sample comprised PBMCs. This CDR3 is CASTQGANTGELFF. The CDR3 nucleotides read TGTGCCAGCACGCAGGGGGCGAACACCGGGGAGCTGTTTTTT.